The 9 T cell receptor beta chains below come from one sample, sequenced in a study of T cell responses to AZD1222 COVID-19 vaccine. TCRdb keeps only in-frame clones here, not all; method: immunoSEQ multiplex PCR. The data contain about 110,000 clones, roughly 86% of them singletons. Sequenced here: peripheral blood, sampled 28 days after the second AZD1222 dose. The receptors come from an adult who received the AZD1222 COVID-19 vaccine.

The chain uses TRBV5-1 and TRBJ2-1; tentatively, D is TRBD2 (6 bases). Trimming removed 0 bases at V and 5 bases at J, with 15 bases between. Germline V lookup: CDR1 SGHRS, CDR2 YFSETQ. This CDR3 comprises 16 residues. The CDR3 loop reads CASSLGGSGLDNEQFF. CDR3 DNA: TGCGCCAGCAGCTTGGGTGGTAGCGGACTCGACAATGAGCAGTTCTTC.

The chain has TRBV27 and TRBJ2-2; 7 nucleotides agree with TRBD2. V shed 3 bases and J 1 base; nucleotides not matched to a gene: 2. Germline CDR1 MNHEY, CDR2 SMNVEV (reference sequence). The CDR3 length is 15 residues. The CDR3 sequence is CASSLREGNTGELFF. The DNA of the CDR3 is TGTGCCAGCAGTTTGAGGGAGGGGAACACCGGGGAGCTGTTTTTT.

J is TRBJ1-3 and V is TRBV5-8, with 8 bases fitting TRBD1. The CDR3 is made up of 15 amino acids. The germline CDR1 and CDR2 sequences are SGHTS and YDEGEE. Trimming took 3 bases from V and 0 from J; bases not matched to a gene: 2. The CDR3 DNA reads TGTGCCAGCAGCTGGGGACAGGCCTCTGGAAACACCATATATTTT. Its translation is CASSWGQASGNTIYF.

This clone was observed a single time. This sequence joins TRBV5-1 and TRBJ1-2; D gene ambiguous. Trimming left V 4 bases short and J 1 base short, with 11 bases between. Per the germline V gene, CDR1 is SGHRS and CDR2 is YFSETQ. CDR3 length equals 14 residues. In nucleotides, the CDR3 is TGCGCCAGCAGCCTGACACGGCTTAACTATGGCTACACCTTC. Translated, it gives CASSLTRLNYGYTF.

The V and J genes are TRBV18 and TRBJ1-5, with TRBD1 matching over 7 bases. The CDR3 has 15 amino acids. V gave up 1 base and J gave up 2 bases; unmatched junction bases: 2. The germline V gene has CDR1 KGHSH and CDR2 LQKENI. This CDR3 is CASSPQGAGNQPQHF. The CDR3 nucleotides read TGTGCCAGCTCACCACAGGGGGCAGGCAATCAGCCCCAGCATTTT. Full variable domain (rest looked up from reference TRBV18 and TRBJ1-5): NAGVMQNPRHLVRRRGQEARLRCSPMKGHSHVYWYRQLPEEGLKFMVYLQKENIIDESGMPKERFSAEFPKEGPSILRIQQVVRGDSAAYFCASSPQGAGNQPQHFGDGTRLSIL.

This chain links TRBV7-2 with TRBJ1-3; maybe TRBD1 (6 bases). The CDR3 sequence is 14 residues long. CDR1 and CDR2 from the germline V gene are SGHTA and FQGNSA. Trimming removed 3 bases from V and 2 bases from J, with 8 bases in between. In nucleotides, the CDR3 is TGTGCCAGCAGCTTCCAGGGGACTGGAAACACCATATATTTT. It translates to CASSFQGTGNTIYF. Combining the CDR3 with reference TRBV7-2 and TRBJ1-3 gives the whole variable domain GAGVSQSPSNKVTEKGKDVELRCDPISGHTALYWYRQSLGQGLEFLIYFQGNSAPDKSGLPSDRFSAERTGGSVSTLTIQRTQQEDSAVYLCASSFQGTGNTIYFGEGSWLTVV.

The CDR3 protein is CASSWGHFGYTF. The CDR3 DNA sequence: TGTGCCAGCAGCTGGGGACACTTTGGCTACACCTTC. The rearrangement links TRBV5-8 to TRBJ1-2; D possibly corresponds to TRBD1 (6 bases). Germline V gene data show CDR1 as SGHTS and CDR2 as YDEGEE. Trimming took off 3 bases at V and 7 bases at J, with 10 bases between the two ends. This CDR3 spans 12 amino acids.

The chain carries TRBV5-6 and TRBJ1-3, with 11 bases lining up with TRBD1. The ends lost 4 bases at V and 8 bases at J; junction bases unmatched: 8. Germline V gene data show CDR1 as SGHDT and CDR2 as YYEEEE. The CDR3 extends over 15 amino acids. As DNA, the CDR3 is TGTGCCAGCAGCGTGTCCGGGACAGGGGGTTACACCATATATTTT. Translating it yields CASSVSGTGGYTIYF.

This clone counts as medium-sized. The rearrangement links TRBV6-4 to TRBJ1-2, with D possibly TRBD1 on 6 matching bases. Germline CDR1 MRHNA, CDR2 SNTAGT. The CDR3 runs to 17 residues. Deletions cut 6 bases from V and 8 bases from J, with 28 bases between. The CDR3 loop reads CASSLSAGAPDIDGYTF. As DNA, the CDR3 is TGTGCCAGCAGCCTCTCAGCGGGGGCCCCTGATATTGACGGCTACACCTTC.